Sequencing of this T cell receptor (beta chain) was carried out in a study of shared clonotypes between healthy human individuals. Germline V gene data show CDR1 as SGHTS and CDR2 as YDEGEE. CDR3 length: 16 amino acids. V was pared by 4 bases and J by 6 bases, with 9 bases of the junction left unmatched. Sequenced by immunoSEQ multiplex PCR; TCRdb stores in-frame clones only, minus some. This sample carries some 900,000 clones, over 60% of them seen once, and the ten largest clones take about 1.5%. Concerning this clone itself: What it binds is not known.

Findings of the study overall: Shared clonotypes across all four donors exceeded non-shared ones in generation probability. Naive CD4 clonotypes were shared across several donors at about 5.3%. Rarefaction showed sorted-subset sequencing was incomplete despite large depth. Compared with memory subsets, naive subsets generally had larger estimated richness.

The V call is TRBV5-8, the J call TRBJ1-5; 11 bases fit TRBD1. This clonotype was obtained from a man aged 18 to 30 in good health. The specimen was memory CD4+ T cells sorted from blood. As for subset: CD45RA-negative fraction. The CDR3 region is CASSLVGTGGFQPQHF. The DNA of the CDR3 is TGTGCCAGCAGCCTAGTGGGGACAGGGGGATTTCAGCCCCAGCATTTT. Variable domain in full (rest from reference TRBV5-8 and TRBJ1-5): EAGVTQSPTHLIKTRGQQATLRCSPISGHTSVYWYQQALGLGLQFLLWYDEGEERNRGNFPPRFSGRQFPNYSSELNVNALELEDSALYLCASSLVGTGGFQPQHFGDGTRLSIL.